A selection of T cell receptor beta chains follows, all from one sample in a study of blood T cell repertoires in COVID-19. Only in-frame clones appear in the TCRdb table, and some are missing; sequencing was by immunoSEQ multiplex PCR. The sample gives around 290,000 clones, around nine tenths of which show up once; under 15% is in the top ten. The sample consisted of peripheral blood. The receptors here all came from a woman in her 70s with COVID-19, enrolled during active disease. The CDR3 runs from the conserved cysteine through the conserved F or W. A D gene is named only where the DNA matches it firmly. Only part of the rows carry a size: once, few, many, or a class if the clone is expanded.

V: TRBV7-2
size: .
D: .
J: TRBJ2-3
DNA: TGTGCCAGCAGCTTAGTTGGGCTAACCGGCACAGATACGCAGTATTTT
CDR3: CASSLVGLTGTDTQYF

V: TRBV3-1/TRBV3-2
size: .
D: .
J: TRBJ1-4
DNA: TGTGCCAGCAGCCTTCGGACAGTGGGTAATGAAAAACTGTTTTTT
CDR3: CASSLRTVGNEKLFF

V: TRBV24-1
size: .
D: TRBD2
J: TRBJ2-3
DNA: TGTGCCACCGGGGAGGGGAAACTTGGCCCCCACACAGATACGCAGTATTTT
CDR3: CATGEGKLGPHTDTQYF

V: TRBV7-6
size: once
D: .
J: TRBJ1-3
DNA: TGTGCCAGCAGCGGTACAGGGTTCTCTGGAAACACCATATATTTT
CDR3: CASSGTGFSGNTIYF

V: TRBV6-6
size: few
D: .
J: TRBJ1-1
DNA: TGTGCCAGCAGTTATTTGGAGGGCACTGAAGCTTTCTTT
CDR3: CASSYLEGTEAFF

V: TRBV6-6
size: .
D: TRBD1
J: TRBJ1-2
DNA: TGTGCCAGCAGGAAGGACGGGACAGGGGCAAGCTACACCTTC
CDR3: CASRKDGTGASYTF

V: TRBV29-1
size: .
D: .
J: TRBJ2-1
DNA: TGCAGCGTTGATGAGGGTCTCGATGAGCAGTTCTTC
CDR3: CSVDEGLDEQFF

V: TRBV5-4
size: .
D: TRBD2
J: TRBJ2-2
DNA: TGTGCCAGCAGCTCAGCTGGGCTAGCGGTCACCGGGGAGCTGTTTTTT
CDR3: CASSSAGLAVTGELFF

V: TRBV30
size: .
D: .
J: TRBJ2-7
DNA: TGTGCCGGAGGGGTGTCTGAGCAGTACTTC
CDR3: CAGGVSEQYF

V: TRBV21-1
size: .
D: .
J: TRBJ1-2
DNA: TGTGCCAGCAGCAAAAGGGGGGGCTATGGCTACACCTTC
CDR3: CASSKRGGYGYTF

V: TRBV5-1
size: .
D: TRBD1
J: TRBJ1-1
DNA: TGCGCCAGCAGCTTAGGGGGCCCCAGCACTGAAGCTTTCTTT
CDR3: CASSLGGPSTEAFF

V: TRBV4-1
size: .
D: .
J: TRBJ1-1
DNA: TGCGCCAGCAGCCGCATGGGGACACCGAACACTGAAGCTTTCTTT
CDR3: CASSRMGTPNTEAFF

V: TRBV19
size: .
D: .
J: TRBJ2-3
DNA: TGTGCCAGTAGTATAGATCCACGGGATACGCAGTATTTT
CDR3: CASSIDPRDTQYF

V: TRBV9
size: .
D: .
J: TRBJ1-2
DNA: TGTGCCAGCAGCGTATCAGGGGACTATGGCTACACCTTC
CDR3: CASSVSGDYGYTF

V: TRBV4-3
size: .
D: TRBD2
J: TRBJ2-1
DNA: TGCGCCAGCAGCCCCGGACTAGGGCGGTACAATGAGCAGTTCTTC
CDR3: CASSPGLGRYNEQFF

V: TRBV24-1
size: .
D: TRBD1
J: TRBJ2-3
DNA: TGTGCCACCAGTGATCCAAGGACAGGGCCCACAGATACGCAGTATTTT
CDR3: CATSDPRTGPTDTQYF

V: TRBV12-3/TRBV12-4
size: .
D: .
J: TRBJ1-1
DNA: TGTGCCAGCAAGCAGGGGAGTATCACTGAAGCTTTCTTT
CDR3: CASKQGSITEAFF

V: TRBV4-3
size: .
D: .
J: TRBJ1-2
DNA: TGCGCCAGCAGCCAGTGGGCCTACTATGGCTACACCTTC
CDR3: CASSQWAYYGYTF

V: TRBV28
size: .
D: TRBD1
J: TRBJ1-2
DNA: TGTGCCAGCAGTTTAGCCAGGGGGCATAATGGCTACACCTTC
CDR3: CASSLARGHNGYTF

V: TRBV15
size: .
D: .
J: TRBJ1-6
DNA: TGTGCCACCAGCAGGAGGGGATCGCCGGGACTGACTAATTCACCCCTCCACTTT
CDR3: CATSRRGSPGLTNSPLHF

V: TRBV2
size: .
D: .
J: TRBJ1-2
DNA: TGTGCCAGCCTGTCCGGACAACGTCGTTATGGCTACACCTTC
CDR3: CASLSGQRRYGYTF

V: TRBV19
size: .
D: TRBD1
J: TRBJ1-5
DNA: TGTGCCACCAAGGATACTCCGGGACAGGGGGGTCAGCCCCAGCATTTT
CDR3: CATKDTPGQGGQPQHF

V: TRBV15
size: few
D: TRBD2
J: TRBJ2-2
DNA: TGTGCCACCATAGCGGGGACCGGGGAGCTGTTTTTT
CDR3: CATIAGTGELFF

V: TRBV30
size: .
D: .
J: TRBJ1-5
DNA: TGTGCCTGGAGTGTTAGGGGGGGGCGAGTGCAACAGCCCCAGCATTTT
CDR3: CAWSVRGGRVQQPQHF

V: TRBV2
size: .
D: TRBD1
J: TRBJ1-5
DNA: TGTGCCAGCAGTCGGACAGGGGAGAGAAATCAGCCCCAGCATTTT
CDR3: CASSRTGERNQPQHF

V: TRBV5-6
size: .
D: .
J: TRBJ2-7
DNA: TGTGCCAGCAGCTTGGGGTGGGCGGAGCAGTACTTC
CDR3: CASSLGWAEQYF

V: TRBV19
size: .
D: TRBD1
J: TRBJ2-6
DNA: TGTGCCAGTAGTTATACAGGGGCTGGGGCCAACGTCCTGACTTTC
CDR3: CASSYTGAGANVLTF

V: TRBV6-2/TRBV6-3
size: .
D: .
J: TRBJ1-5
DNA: TGTGCCAGCAGTCGGACAACTAGCAATCAGCCCCAGCATTTT
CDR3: CASSRTTSNQPQHF

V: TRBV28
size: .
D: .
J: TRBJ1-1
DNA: TGTGCCAGCAGTCACAGGAATAAAAGGGGCACTGAAGCTTTCTTT
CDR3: CASSHRNKRGTEAFF

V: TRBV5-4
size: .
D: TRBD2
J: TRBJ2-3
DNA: TGTGCCAGCAGCCCGGTACGGGCGGGGGGGAGGACAGATACGCAGTATTTT
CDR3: CASSPVRAGGRTDTQYF

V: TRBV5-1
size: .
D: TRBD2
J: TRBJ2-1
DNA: TGCGCCAGCAGCTTGAGTGGGGGGGATAGTGAGCAGTTCTTC
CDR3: CASSLSGGDSEQFF

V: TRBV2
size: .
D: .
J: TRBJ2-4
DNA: TGTGCCAGCAGTGGACACCACTCCACAAACATTCAGTACTTC
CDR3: CASSGHHSTNIQYF

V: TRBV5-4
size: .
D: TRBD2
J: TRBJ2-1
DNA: TGTGCCAGCAGCTTGCCGCCTAGCGGGGGGGAAAATGAGCAGTTCTTC
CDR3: CASSLPPSGGENEQFF

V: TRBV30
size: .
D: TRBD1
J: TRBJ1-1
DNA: TGTGCCTGGAGTGTTGCAGGGGGCGCAGGGAACACTGAAGCTTTCTTT
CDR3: CAWSVAGGAGNTEAFF

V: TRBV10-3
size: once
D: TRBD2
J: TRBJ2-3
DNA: TGTGCCATCAGTAGAGCCGGACTAGCGGGGGAAAGCACAGATACGCAGTATTTT
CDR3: CAISRAGLAGESTDTQYF

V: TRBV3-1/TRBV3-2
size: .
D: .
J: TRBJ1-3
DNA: TGTGCCAGCAGCCAAGCCGGACAGAACTCTGGAAACACCATATATTTT
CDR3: CASSQAGQNSGNTIYF

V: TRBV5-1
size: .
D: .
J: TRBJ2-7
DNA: TGCGCCAGCAGCCCAACGACAGGTAACCACGAGCAGTACTTC
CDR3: CASSPTTGNHEQYF

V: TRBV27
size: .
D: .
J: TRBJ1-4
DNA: TGTGCCAGCAGTTCTACTACACCCTCGTGGTTT
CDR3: CASSSTTPSWF

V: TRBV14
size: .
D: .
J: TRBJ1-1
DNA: TGTGCCAGCAGCCCTTCAAGGACAGTTAATGAAGCTTTCTTT
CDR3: CASSPSRTVNEAFF

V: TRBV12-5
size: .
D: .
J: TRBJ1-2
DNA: TGTGCTAGTGGTGGGCGGACAGTCACGAACTATGGCTACACCTTC
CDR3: CASGGRTVTNYGYTF

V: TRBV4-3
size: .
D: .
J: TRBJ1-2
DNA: TGCGCCAGCAGCCAAGCCAACGCCCCACTCGGCTACACCTTC
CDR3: CASSQANAPLGYTF

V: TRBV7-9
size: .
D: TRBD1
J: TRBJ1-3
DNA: TGTGCCAGCAGCTTTGGGGCAGGGGGAGGCGGAAACACCATATATTTT
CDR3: CASSFGAGGGGNTIYF

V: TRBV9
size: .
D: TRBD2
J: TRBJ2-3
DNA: TGTGCCAGCAGCGTAGATGCCCGTACTAGCGGGGGGACAGATACGCAGTATTTT
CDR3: CASSVDARTSGGTDTQYF